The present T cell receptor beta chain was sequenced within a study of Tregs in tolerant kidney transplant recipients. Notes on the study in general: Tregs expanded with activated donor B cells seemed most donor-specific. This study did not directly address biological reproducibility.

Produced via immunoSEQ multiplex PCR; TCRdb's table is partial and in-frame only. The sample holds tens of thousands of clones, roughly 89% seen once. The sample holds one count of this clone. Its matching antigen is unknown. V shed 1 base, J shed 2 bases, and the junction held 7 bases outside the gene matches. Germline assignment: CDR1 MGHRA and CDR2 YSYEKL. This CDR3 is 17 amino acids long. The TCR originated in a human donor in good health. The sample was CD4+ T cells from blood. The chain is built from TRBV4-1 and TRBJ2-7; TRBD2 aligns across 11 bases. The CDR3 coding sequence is TGCGCCAGCAGCCAAGGGCGACTAGCGGGAACAACCTACGAGCAGTACTTC. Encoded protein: CASSQGRLAGTTYEQYF.